Shown below are 13 T cell receptor beta chains from a single sample sequenced in a study of PD-1 blockade in classical Hodgkin lymphoma (dated by TCRdb to about 2020). Library preparation employed the immunoSEQ multiplex PCR assay. The table comes from immuneACCESS by way of TCRdb, which keeps in-frame sequences with V and J called. Part of the clones is missing from these tables; in studies checked, under half for an unresolved V gene and the rest for unknown reasons. Within this sample are 99,000 or so clones, with roughly 89% of them counted one time only. In total, the top ten clones hold around 20% of the sample. The time point label here, explained by the study, means: cycle 4 day 1 (C4D1), after less than 7 weeks of nivolumab. Every trial patient had relapsed following autologous stem cell transplantation, and prior brentuximab vedotin exposure was what differed among cohorts A, B and C.

The specimen was peripheral blood mononuclear cells (PBMCs), collected before the fourth cycle of nivolumab. The receptors shown here come from a human donor with classical Hodgkin lymphoma.

The rearrangement links TRBV7-8 to TRBJ2-5, with 9 bases fitting TRBD2. Germline-derived CDR1 and CDR2 are SGHVS and FQNEAQ. This CDR3 contains 16 residues. Trimming took 1 base from V and 6 from J; bases not matched to a gene: 9. The DNA for the CDR3 is TGTGCCAGCAGCTTAGGACAGCATAGCGGGAGCCAGACCCAGTACTTC. Translation gives CASSLGQHSGSQTQYF.

J is TRBJ2-7 and V is TRBV7-9; D possibly corresponds to TRBD2 (5 bases). Germline assignment: CDR1 SEHNR and CDR2 FQNEAQ (reference sequence). V gave up 6 bases and J gave up 3 bases, with 12 bases separating them. CDR3 length: 13 residues. The CDR3 DNA is TGTGCCAGCAGTACTAGTCGGGTCTACGAGCAGTACTTC. Protein: CASSTSRVYEQYF.

The V gene is TRBV11-2, the J gene TRBJ2-5; 8 nucleotides agree with TRBD1. Trimming removed 3 bases from V and 4 bases from J; junction bases left unmatched: 13. The CDR3 contains 17 residues. Germline CDR1 reads SGHAT; CDR2 reads FQNNGV. This chain's CDR3 is CASSLALGQVRTETQYF. Here the CDR3 DNA reads TGTGCCAGCAGCTTGGCCCTGGGACAGGTTCGAACAGAGACCCAGTACTTC.

The genes are TRBV6-5 and TRBJ2-5; D may be TRBD1 (7 bases). Germline CDR1 is MNHEY and CDR2 is SVGAGI. Trimming pared 5 bases from V and 4 bases from J, leaving 11 bases between. CDR3 length: 13 residues. In nucleotides, the CDR3 is TGTGCCAGCAGTCCGCGGGACAGAGAGACCCAGTACTTC. This sequence encodes CASSPRDRETQYF.

The chain is built from TRBV6-1 and TRBJ2-7; D unclear. The germline V and J ends were trimmed by 2 bases and 5 bases, with 4 bases remaining between them. The CDR3 contains 11 residues. Germline CDR1 reads MNHNS; CDR2 reads SASEGT. This CDR3 reads CASSEPHEQYF. The CDR3, as DNA: TGTGCCAGCAGTGAACCGCACGAGCAGTACTTC.

The V and J genes are TRBV11-2 and TRBJ1-2; D perhaps matches TRBD1 (5 bases). V lost 2 bases, J lost 4 bases, and 11 bases lay in between. This CDR3 is 14 amino acids long. The germline V gene has CDR1 SGHAT and CDR2 FQNNGV. This CDR3 reads CASSLPGTLYGYTF. The CDR3 DNA sequence: TGTGCCAGCAGCTTACCCGGGACTCTCTATGGCTACACCTTC.

For the CDR3, the DNA is TGTGCCTGGAGTGTCGGACTAGTTATTGAGCAGTTCTTC. The encoded protein is CAWSVGLVIEQFF. The chain couples TRBV30 to TRBJ2-1, with 7 bases aligning to TRBD2. The germline V gene encodes CDR1 GTSNPN and CDR2 SVGIG (reference sequence). V was clipped by 0 bases and J by 9 bases; unmatched bases: 5. The CDR3 runs to 13 residues.

The chain employs TRBV18 and TRBJ1-2; 7 nucleotides match TRBD1. The germline V gene encodes CDR1 KGHSH and CDR2 LQKENI. Trimming at V came to 5 bases and at J to 4 bases, leaving 4 bases not matched to a gene. CDR3 length: 13 residues. The CDR3 loop is CASSWGQRYGYTF. The CDR3 bases are TGTGCCAGCTCATGGGGACAGCGCTATGGCTACACCTTC.

This clone was found once. The chain carries TRBV11-2 and TRBJ2-3; 7 nucleotides line up with TRBD2. This CDR3 contains 15 residues. CDR1 SGHAT and CDR2 FQNNGV come from the germline V gene. V lost 0 bases to trimming and J lost 5 bases; unmatched junction nucleotides: 5. The CDR3 sequence: CASSLDSGGGDTQYF. CDR3 DNA: TGTGCCAGCAGCTTAGATAGTGGGGGGGGAGATACGCAGTATTTT.

This chain links TRBV7-9 with TRBJ2-1; D possibly corresponds to TRBD2 (5 bases). Trimming removed 0 bases at V and 2 bases at J, with 17 bases between. The CDR3 totals 18 residues. In germline, CDR1 is SEHNR, CDR2 FQNEAQ (reference sequence). DNA for the CDR3: TGTGCCAGCAGCTTAGCCAACCTGAGAGCGGCGACCTACAATGAGCAGTTCTTC. This codes for CASSLANLRAATYNEQFF. Full variable domain (outside the CDR3, taken from reference TRBV7-9 and TRBJ2-1): DTGVSQNPRHKITKRGQNVTFRCDPISEHNRLYWYRQTLGQGPEFLTYFQNEAQLEKSRLLSDRFSAERPKGSFSTLEIQRTEQGDSAMYLCASSLANLRAATYNEQFFGPGTRLTVL.

The chain recombines TRBV5-1 with TRBJ2-1, with 7 bases lining up with TRBD2. Germline values: CDR1 SGHRS, CDR2 YFSETQ. Trimming at V came to 2 bases and at J to 7 bases, leaving 9 bases not matched to a gene. This CDR3 is built from 15 residues. CDR3 loop: CASSLGSGNKNEQFF. CDR3 nucleotide sequence: TGCGCCAGCAGCTTAGGGAGCGGGAATAAGAATGAGCAGTTCTTC.

The chain couples TRBV10-2 to TRBJ2-3; no firm D call. CDR3 length: 15 residues. V lost 2 bases and J lost 0, with 9 bases in between. Germline V gene sequence: CDR1 WSHSY, CDR2 SAAADI. DNA of the CDR3: TGCGCCAGCAGTGAGGGGGTTACTAGCACAGATACGCAGTATTTT. This encodes CASSEGVTSTDTQYF.

This clone was counted between two and nine times. This chain links TRBV28 with TRBJ1-2, with 10 positions matching TRBD1. V lost 5 bases, J lost 4 bases, and 10 bases stayed unmatched. The V gene's germline CDR1 is MDHEN and CDR2 SYDVKM. The CDR3 length is 16 residues. CDR3 sequence (DNA): TGTGCCAGCAGTCCCTCCGGGACAGGGGTCCCCTATGGCTACACCTTC. Encoded protein: CASSPSGTGVPYGYTF.